This T cell receptor (beta chain) was retrieved from a study of blood T cells in healthy people across ages (dated by TCRdb to 2014 to 2015). Study-level background: In model experiments, roughly one uniquely barcoded TCR beta cDNA molecule per two T cells was captured by template switching. Age-related changes in TCR beta repertoire diversity were measured in the study by deep sequencing normalized with unique cDNA molecular identifiers. Four age groups were formed from the donors: young (average approximately 15 years), middle-aged (around 39), aged (about 62) and long-lived (around 80). To avoid experimental bias, donors of different ages were randomly spread across the sequencing lanes. For two donors (one aged 18 to 29 and one aged 80 or older), the study analyzed two additional independent replicas of 1 million unique cDNA reads from the same blood draw.

The germline V gene encodes CDR1 SGHNT and CDR2 YENEEA. Reading from cysteine to phenylalanine, the CDR3 counts 19 amino acids. Just the 57-base CDR3 DNA is kept, in frame starting at base 1. V and J lose 3 bases and 3 bases, and a span of 26 bases separates them. Donors were a few dozen systemically healthy Caucasian individuals from Russia aged roughly 6 to 90 years. Approximately 9.3 milliliters of peripheral blood were drawn from each donor into EDTA-treated Vacutainer tubes. Ficoll-Paque density-gradient centrifugation was used to isolate PBMCs, with at least 6.5 million per sample. Trizol reagent was used to extract total RNA from PBMCs, with at least 5 micrograms per sample. For every donor, an aliquot of PBMCs went through flow cytometry to measure the percentages of naive CD45RAhigh/CD27high T cells. On the study overall, not on this receptor specifically: The percentage of naive T cells measured by flow cytometry correlated strongly with observed TCR beta diversity. Compared with the aged group, the long-lived group had more naive CD4+ T cells, fewer expanded clones and increased TCR diversity, a pattern suggesting age selection. As age increased, observed TCR beta diversity per million T cells dropped in a roughly linear way, and a significant reduction was already evident by age roughly 40. Because the CMV infection status of the donors was unknown, age-related changes in expanded clonotypes may potentially have been confounded. Bulk unsorted PBMC profiling prevented conclusive comparison of naive and antigen-experienced compartments. Estimates of total diversity based on one million sequenced T cells were regarded as lower bounds and as underestimates.

On this clonotype: The antigen this receptor binds is unknown. Per-base qualities were not stored, and no clone one base away is much larger.

Library construction relied on 5' RACE. The run used an Illumina HiSeq 2500. A second 7 to 11 cycle PCR used a sample-barcoded 5' primer and a J-beta primer mix. A template-switch 5' adaptor carrying 12 random nucleotides introduced a unique molecular identifier onto each TCR beta cDNA molecule. At least 2.5 million CDR3-containing paired-end reads were obtained from each sample. First-strand cDNA was synthesized from all RNA with the Mint cDNA synthesis kit, primed by a TRBC-specific oligonucleotide. Following uracil-DNA glycosylase treatment, a first 18-cycle PCR with universal primers M1SS and BC2_uni_R was performed on all cDNA. The paper's data handling went like this. Normalization of each sample was performed by random selection of 1 million high-quality reads, each carrying a distinct molecular identifier. Instead of being binned into consensus sequences, reads that shared molecular identifiers were thrown out. MiTCR, run with a Q25 quality threshold and the strictest error-elimination algorithm, handled CDR3 identification, clonotype clustering and error correction. A nonparametric unseen species model with Euler transformation was used to estimate a lower bound on total TCR beta diversity. The public reads were quality trimmed at Q25 with fastp and then assembled into clones with MiXCR by TCRdb, keeping productive beta chains. Here each entry gathers all rows of one CDR3 protein and keeps the most common genes and DNA. These V and J calls derive from TCRdb rather than the authors' analysis. For this sample the table gives approximately 800,000 distinct CDR3 sequences, of which more than 35% were detected only once. Of the sample, 15% to 20% falls within the top ten clones.

The sample comprised blood. The rearrangement combines TRBV11-3 with TRBJ1-1; TRBD1 might be the D gene, on 5 matching bases. The clonotype was recovered from an elderly man in good health. The CDR3 reads as follows: CASSLGLLRRGTAHTEAFF. The DNA reads TGTGCCAGCAGCTTGGGTCTTTTGCGGCGGGGGACGGCTCACACTGAAGCTTTCTTT.